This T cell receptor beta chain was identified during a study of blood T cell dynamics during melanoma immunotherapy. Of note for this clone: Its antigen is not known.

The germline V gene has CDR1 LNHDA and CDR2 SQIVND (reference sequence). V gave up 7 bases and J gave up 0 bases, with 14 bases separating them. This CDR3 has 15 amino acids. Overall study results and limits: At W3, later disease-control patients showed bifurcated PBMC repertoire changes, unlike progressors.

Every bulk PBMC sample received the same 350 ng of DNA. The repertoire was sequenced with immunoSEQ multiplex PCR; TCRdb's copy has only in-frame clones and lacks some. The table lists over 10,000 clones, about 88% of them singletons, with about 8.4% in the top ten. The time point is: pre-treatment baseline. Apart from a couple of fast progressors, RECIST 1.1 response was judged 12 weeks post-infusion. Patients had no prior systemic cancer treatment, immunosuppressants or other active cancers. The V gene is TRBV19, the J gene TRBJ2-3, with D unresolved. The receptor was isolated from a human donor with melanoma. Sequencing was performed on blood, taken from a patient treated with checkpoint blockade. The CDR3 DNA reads TGTGCCAGTAAACGCGCAGCTTCTAGCACAGATACGCAGTATTTT. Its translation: CASKRAASSTDTQYF.